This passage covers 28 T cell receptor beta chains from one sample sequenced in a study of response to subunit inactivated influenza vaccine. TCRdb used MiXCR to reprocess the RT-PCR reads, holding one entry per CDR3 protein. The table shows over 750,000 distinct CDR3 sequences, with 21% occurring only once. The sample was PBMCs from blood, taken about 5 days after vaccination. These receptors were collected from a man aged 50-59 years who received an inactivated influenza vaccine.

Here the CDR3 reads CASRDGNNSPLHF. The CDR3 coding sequence is TGTGCCAGCCGGGACGGAAATAATTCACCCCTCCACTTT. The genes are TRBV6-1 and TRBJ1-6; weak D call: TRBD1 (5 bases). The CDR3 loop spans 13 amino acids. V lost 8 bases, J lost 5 bases, and 10 bases lay in between. Germline V gives CDR1 MNHNS, CDR2 SASEGT.

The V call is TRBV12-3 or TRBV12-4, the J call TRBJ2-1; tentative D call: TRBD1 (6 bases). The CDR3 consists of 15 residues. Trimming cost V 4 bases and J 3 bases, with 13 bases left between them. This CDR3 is CASSSQGFGYNEQFF. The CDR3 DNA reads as TGTGCCAGCAGTTCCCAGGGGTTCGGCTACAATGAGCAGTTCTTC.

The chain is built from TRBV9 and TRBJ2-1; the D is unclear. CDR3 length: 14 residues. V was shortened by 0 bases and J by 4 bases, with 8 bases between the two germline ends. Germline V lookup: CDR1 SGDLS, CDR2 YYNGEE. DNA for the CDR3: TGTGCCAGCAGCGTAGCTGGGCAGTACAATGAGCAGTTCTTC. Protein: CASSVAGQYNEQFF. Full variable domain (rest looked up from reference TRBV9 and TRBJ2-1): DSGVTQTPKHLITATGQRVTLRCSPRSGDLSVYWYQQSLDQGLQFLIQYYNGEERAKGNILERFSAQQFPDLHSELNLSSLELGDSALYFCASSVAGQYNEQFFGPGTRLTVL.

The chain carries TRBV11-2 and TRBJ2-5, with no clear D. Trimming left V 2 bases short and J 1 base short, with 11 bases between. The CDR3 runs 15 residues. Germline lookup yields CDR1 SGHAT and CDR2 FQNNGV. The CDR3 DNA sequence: TGTGCCAGCAGCTTATTCACCCAGATCCAAGAGACCCAGTACTTC. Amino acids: CASSLFTQIQETQYF.

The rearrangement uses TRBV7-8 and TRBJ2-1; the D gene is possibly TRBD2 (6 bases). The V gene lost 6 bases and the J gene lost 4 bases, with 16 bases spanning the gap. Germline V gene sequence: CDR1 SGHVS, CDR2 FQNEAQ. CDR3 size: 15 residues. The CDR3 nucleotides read TGTGCCAGCAGGATAGCGGAGCTTATTTACAATGAGCAGTTCTTC. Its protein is CASRIAELIYNEQFF.

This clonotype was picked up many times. The CDR3 loop reads CASSQVSYEQYF. CDR3 coding DNA: TGTGCCAGCAGCCAAGTGAGCTACGAGCAGTACTTC. V and J are TRBV14 and TRBJ2-7; D is ambiguous. Germline V gene data show CDR1 as SGHDN and CDR2 as FVKESK. The V end lost 1 base, the J end lost 3 bases, and 4 bases lay between the germline ends. The CDR3 length is 12 residues.

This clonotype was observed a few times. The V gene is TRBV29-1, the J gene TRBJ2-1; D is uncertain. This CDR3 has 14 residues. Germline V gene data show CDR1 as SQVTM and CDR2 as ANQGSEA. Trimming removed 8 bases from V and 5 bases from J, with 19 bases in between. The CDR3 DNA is TGCAGCTTACAACTCATGAATATGGACAATGAGCAGTTCTTC. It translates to CSLQLMNMDNEQFF.

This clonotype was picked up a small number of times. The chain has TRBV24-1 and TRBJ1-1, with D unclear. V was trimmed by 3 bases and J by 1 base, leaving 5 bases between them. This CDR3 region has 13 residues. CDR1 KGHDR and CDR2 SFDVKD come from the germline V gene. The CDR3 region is CATSDPTNTEAFF. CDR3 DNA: TGTGCCACCAGTGATCCGACGAACACTGAAGCTTTCTTT.

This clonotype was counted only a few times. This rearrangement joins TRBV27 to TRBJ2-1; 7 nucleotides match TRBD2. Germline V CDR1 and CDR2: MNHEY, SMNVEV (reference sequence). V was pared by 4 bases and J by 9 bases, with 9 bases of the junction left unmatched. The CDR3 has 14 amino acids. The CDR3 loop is CASSSMGGAVEQFF. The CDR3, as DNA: TGTGCCAGCAGTTCCATGGGAGGGGCGGTTGAGCAGTTCTTC.

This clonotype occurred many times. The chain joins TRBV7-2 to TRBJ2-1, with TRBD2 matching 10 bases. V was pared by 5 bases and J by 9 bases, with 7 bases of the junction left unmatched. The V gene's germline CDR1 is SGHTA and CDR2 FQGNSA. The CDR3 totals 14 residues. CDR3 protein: CASSTGLAFGEQFF. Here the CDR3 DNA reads TGTGCCAGCAGCACGGGACTAGCGTTTGGTGAGCAGTTCTTC. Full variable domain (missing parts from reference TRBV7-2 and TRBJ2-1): GAGVSQSPSNKVTEKGKDVELRCDPISGHTALYWYRQSLGQGLEFLIYFQGNSAPDKSGLPSDRFSAERTGGSVSTLTIQRTQQEDSAVYLCASSTGLAFGEQFFGPGTRLTVL.

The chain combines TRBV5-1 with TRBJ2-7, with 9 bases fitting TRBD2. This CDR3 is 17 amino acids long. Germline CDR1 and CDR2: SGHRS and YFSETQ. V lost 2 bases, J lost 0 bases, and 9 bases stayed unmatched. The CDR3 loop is CASSFHLSGGHSYEQYF. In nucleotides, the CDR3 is TGCGCCAGCAGCTTCCACCTTAGCGGGGGCCACTCCTACGAGCAGTACTTC.

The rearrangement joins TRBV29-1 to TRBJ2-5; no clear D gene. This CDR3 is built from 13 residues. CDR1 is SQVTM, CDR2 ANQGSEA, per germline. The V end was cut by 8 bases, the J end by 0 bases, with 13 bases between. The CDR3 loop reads CSSKSQHQETQYF. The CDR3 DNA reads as TGCAGCTCAAAGTCACAGCACCAAGAGACCCAGTACTTC.

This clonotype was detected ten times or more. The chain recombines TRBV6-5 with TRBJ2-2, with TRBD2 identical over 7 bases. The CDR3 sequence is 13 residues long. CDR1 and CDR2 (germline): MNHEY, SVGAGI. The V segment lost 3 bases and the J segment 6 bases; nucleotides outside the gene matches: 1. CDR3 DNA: TGTGCCAGCAGTTATGGGGGGGCCGGGGAGCTGTTTTTT. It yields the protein CASSYGGAGELFF.

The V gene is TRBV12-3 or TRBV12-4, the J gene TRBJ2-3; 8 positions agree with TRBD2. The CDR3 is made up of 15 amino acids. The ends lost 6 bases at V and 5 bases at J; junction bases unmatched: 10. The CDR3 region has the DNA TGTGCCAGCAGCCCAAGCGGGGGCACAGGAGATACGCAGTATTTT. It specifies CASSPSGGTGDTQYF.

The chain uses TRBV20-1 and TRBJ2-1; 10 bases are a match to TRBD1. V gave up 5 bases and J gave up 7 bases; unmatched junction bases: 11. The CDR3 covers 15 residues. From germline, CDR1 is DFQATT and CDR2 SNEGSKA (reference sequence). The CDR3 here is CSAAHWDRGGNEQFF. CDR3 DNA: TGCAGTGCTGCCCACTGGGACAGGGGTGGGAATGAGCAGTTCTTC.

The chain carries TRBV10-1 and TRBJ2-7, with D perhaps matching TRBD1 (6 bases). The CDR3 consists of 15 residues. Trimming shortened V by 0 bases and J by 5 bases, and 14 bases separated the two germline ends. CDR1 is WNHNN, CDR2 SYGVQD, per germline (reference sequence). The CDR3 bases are TGCGCCAGCAGTGAGTCCGGACAGAAAGGCAACGAGCAGTACTTC. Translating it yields CASSESGQKGNEQYF.

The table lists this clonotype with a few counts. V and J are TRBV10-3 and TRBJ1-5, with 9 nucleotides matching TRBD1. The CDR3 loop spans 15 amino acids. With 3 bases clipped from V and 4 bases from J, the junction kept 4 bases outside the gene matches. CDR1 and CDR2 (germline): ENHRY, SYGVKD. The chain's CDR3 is CAISDHGTGNQPQHF. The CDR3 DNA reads TGTGCCATCAGTGACCATGGGACAGGGAATCAGCCCCAGCATTTT.

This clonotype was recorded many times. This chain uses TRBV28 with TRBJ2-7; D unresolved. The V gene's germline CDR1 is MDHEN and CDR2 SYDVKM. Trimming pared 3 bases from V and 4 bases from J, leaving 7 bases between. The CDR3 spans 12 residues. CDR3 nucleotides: TGTGCCAGCAGTTTTCCCGGGTACGAGCAGTACTTC. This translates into CASSFPGYEQYF.

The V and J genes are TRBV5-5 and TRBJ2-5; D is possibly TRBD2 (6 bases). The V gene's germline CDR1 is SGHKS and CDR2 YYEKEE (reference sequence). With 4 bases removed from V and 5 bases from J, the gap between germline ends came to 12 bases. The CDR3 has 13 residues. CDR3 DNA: TGTGCCAGCAGCCTGCCGGGGGACGAGACCCAGTACTTC. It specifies CASSLPGDETQYF.

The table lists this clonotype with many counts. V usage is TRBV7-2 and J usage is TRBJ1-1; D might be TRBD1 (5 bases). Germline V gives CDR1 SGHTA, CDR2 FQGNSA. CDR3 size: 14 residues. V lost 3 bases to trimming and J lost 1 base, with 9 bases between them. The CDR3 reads CASSFGTGNTEAFF. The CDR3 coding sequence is TGTGCCAGCAGCTTTGGGACGGGGAACACTGAAGCTTTCTTT.

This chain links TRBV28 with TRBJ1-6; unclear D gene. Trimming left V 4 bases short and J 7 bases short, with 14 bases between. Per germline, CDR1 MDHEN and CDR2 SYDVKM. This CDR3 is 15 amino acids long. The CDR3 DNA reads TGTGCCAGCAGTTCTCTGAGTTTGGGAAATTCACCCCTCCACTTT. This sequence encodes CASSSLSLGNSPLHF.

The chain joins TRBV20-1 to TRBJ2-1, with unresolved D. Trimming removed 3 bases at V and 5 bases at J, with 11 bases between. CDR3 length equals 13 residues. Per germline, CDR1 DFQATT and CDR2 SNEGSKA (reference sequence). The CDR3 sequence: CSASLLGDNEQFF. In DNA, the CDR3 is TGCAGTGCTAGTCTCCTTGGGGACAATGAGCAGTTCTTC.

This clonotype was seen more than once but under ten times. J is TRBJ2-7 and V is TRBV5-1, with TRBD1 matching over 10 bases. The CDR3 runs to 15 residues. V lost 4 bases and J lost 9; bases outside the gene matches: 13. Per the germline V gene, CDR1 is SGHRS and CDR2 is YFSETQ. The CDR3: CASSRLGQGINGQYF. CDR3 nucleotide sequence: TGCGCCAGCAGCCGCCTGGGACAGGGGATCAACGGGCAGTACTTC.

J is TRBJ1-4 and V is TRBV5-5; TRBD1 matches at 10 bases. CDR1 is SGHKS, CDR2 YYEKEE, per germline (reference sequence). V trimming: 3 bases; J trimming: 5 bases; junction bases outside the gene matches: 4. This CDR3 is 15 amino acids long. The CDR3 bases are TGTGCCAGCAGCTGGAGGACAGGGGGGAATGAAAAACTGTTTTTT. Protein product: CASSWRTGGNEKLFF.

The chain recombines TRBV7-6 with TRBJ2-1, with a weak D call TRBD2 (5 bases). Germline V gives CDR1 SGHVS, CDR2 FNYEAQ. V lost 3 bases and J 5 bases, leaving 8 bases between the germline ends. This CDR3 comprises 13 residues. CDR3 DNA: TGTGCCAGCAGCTTTCGGGGTCACAATGAGCAGTTCTTC. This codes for CASSFRGHNEQFF.

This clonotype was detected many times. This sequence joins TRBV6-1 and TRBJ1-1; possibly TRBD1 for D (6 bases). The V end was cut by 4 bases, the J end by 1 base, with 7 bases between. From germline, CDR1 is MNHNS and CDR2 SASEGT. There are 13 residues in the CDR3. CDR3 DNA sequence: TGTGCCAGCAGTGGCAGGGGGAACACTGAAGCTTTCTTT. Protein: CASSGRGNTEAFF.

The CDR3 is CAISGQGVRETQYF. As DNA, the CDR3 is TGTGCCATCAGTGGACAGGGGGTCCGAGAGACCCAGTACTTC. This chain uses TRBV10-3 with TRBJ2-5; 9 nucleotides align to TRBD1. Trimming removed 4 bases from V and 4 bases from J; junction bases left unmatched: 4. Germline CDR1 and CDR2: ENHRY and SYGVKD. This CDR3 contains 14 residues.

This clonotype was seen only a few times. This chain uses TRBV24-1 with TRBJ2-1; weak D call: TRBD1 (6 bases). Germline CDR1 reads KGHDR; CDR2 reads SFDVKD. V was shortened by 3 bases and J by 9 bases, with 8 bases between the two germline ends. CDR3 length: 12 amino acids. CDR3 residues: CATSDDRREQFF. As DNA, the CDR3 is TGTGCCACCAGTGATGACAGGCGTGAGCAGTTCTTC.